The 19 T cell receptor beta chains below all came from one sample that was sequenced in a study of blood T cell repertoires in COVID-19 (dated by TCRdb to about 2020). The library relied on the immunoSEQ multiplex PCR assay. This immuneACCESS table, as held by TCRdb, lists in-frame sequences with V and J called but not all clones. Of the missing ones, under half trace to an unresolved V gene in checked studies; the others have no known cause. This sample comprises around 78,000 clones, around 91% of them detected only once. The ten biggest clones cover around 0.96% of the sample. The sample comprised peripheral blood. The receptors come from a woman aged 45-65 years in a cohort sampled during active COVID-19.

V gene TRBV18 combines with J gene TRBJ2-7; D is possibly TRBD1 (6 bases). This CDR3 spans 12 amino acids. Germline values: CDR1 KGHSH, CDR2 LQKENI. Trimming shortened V by 3 bases and J by 5 bases, and 8 bases separated the two germline ends. This CDR3 is CASSPDRNEQYF. The CDR3 nucleotides read TGTGCCAGCTCACCCGACAGGAACGAGCAGTACTTC. Complete variable domain (other parts from reference TRBV18 and TRBJ2-7): NAGVMQNPRHLVRRRGQEARLRCSPMKGHSHVYWYRQLPEEGLKFMVYLQKENIIDESGMPKERFSAEFPKEGPSILRIQQVVRGDSAAYFCASSPDRNEQYFGPGTRLTVT.

J is TRBJ1-1 and V is TRBV6-5, with D unresolved. Germline V gene lookup returns CDR1 MNHEY and CDR2 SVGAGI. This CDR3 comprises 14 residues. V lost 0 bases and J lost 0, with 5 bases in between. CDR3 region: CASSYSRLNTEAFF. CDR3 DNA sequence: TGTGCCAGCAGTTACTCGAGGCTGAACACTGAAGCTTTCTTT.

The chain recombines TRBV27 with TRBJ2-1; TRBD2 agrees at 11 bases. Unmatched junction bases numbered 7, after V lost 5 bases and J lost 4 bases. In germline, CDR1 is MNHEY, CDR2 SMNVEV (reference sequence). The CDR3 sequence is 16 residues long. The CDR3 reads CASSMLTSGIYNEQFF. The CDR3 bases are TGTGCCAGCAGTATGCTGACTAGCGGGATTTACAATGAGCAGTTCTTC.

CDR3 region: CASSLALLEANEQFF. CDR3 coding DNA: TGTGCCAGCAGCCTCGCTCTACTAGAGGCCAATGAGCAGTTCTTC. The chain recombines TRBV11-2 with TRBJ2-1, with D tentatively TRBD2 (5 bases). Trimming removed 5 bases from V and 6 bases from J, with 17 bases in between. The CDR3 length is 15 residues. Germline CDR1 reads SGHAT; CDR2 reads FQNNGV.

The chain uses TRBV27 and TRBJ1-2; D is perhaps TRBD1 (5 bases). Germline V lookup: CDR1 MNHEY, CDR2 SMNVEV (reference sequence). The CDR3 covers 15 residues. V was trimmed by 1 base and J by 6 bases, leaving 15 bases between them. CDR3 sequence (DNA): TGTGCCAGCAGTTTATACATTGGGGCGCACGATGGCTACACCTTC. Its translation is CASSLYIGAHDGYTF.

The chain uses TRBV28 and TRBJ1-6, with a possible D match to TRBD1 (6 bases). Per the germline V gene, CDR1 is MDHEN and CDR2 is SYDVKM. Between the trimmed V and J ends, which lost 9 bases and 10 bases, there was a span of 22 bases. The CDR3 has 15 residues. The CDR3 protein is CASHADSPTGSPLHF. In DNA form, the CDR3 reads TGTGCCAGTCACGCGGACAGCCCCACCGGCTCACCCCTCCACTTT.

J is TRBJ1-4 and V is TRBV5-5; 7 positions match TRBD1. Germline assignment: CDR1 SGHKS and CDR2 YYEKEE (reference sequence). The V gene end was trimmed by 4 bases and the J gene end by 7 bases; junction bases not matched to a gene: 7. The CDR3 runs to 14 residues. The CDR3 loop reads CASSVGQTTEKLFF. Here the CDR3 DNA reads TGTGCCAGCAGCGTGGGACAGACGACTGAAAAACTGTTTTTT.

The rearrangement uses TRBV27 and TRBJ2-7; 10 bases match TRBD2. CDR3 length equals 13 residues. After removal of 6 bases from V and 4 bases from J, the junction contained 3 bases not matched to a gene. The germline CDR1 and CDR2 sequences are MNHEY and SMNVEV (reference sequence). CDR3 residues: CASSRTSGYEQYF. The CDR3, as DNA: TGTGCCAGCAGCCGGACTAGCGGATACGAGCAGTACTTC.

This chain connects TRBV11-2 to TRBJ2-1; 13 positions match TRBD2. V shed 4 bases, J shed 8 bases, and the junction held 5 bases outside the gene matches. CDR3 length: 15 residues. Germline V CDR1 and CDR2: SGHAT, FQNNGV. DNA of the CDR3: TGTGCCAGCAGCTCACTAGCGGGAGGGTTTGATGAGCAGTTCTTC. Translation: CASSSLAGGFDEQFF.

The chain recombines TRBV27 with TRBJ2-7; tentatively, D is TRBD1 (5 bases). This CDR3 contains 17 residues. V was cut by 3 bases and J by 2 bases, with 20 bases left in between. Germline values: CDR1 MNHEY, CDR2 SMNVEV (reference sequence). CDR3 in amino acids: CASSLGSLSGFTYEQYF. The DNA for the CDR3 is TGTGCCAGCAGTTTGGGATCGTTATCAGGGTTTACCTACGAGCAGTACTTC.

This clone was counted once. The J gene is TRBJ2-5, the V gene TRBV3-1 (or the pseudogene TRBV3-2); 8 bases agree with TRBD2. After removal of 4 bases from V and 4 bases from J, the junction contained 17 bases not matched to a gene. Germline CDR1 reads LGHDT; CDR2 reads YNNKEL (reference sequence). The CDR3 extends over 18 amino acids. CDR3 residues: CASSRTGRAPSHLETQYF. CDR3 coding DNA: TGTGCCAGCAGCCGGACCGGGAGGGCCCCTAGCCACCTAGAGACCCAGTACTTC.

The rearrangement joins TRBV24-1 to TRBJ2-3; 7 bases line up with TRBD2. The trim removed 12 bases at V and 1 base at J, leaving 15 bases unmatched. Germline V gene lookup returns CDR1 KGHDR and CDR2 SFDVKD. CDR3 size: 16 residues. The DNA of the CDR3 is TGTGCCGCGGGAGACGTAGACCGGTTGGGCACAGATACGCAGTATTTT. Protein: CAAGDVDRLGTDTQYF.

The chain has TRBV27 and TRBJ2-3; D is perhaps TRBD2 (6 bases). Trimming took off 6 bases at V and 6 bases at J, with 19 bases between the two ends. CDR3 length: 15 amino acids. Germline lookup yields CDR1 MNHEY and CDR2 SMNVEV (reference sequence). CDR3 region: CASSSGTGGPDTQYF. The CDR3, as DNA: TGTGCCAGCAGCTCCGGGACTGGGGGACCGGATACGCAGTATTTT.

The chain carries TRBV2 and TRBJ2-7; 14 bases align to TRBD2. There are 19 residues in the CDR3. CDR1 is SNHLY, CDR2 FYNNEI, per germline. Trimming removed 6 bases from V and 1 base from J; junction bases left unmatched: 14. This CDR3 is CASSPGLAGETGLSYEQYF. The CDR3 DNA sequence: TGTGCCAGCAGCCCGGGACTAGCGGGAGAAACAGGCCTTTCCTACGAGCAGTACTTC.

The chain has TRBV7-9 and TRBJ1-1; 9 bases map to TRBD1. With 4 bases clipped from V and 4 bases from J, the junction kept 10 bases outside the gene matches. The germline V gene encodes CDR1 SEHNR and CDR2 FQNEAQ (reference sequence). This CDR3 comprises 16 residues. The CDR3 nucleotides are TGTGCCAGCAGCTCCGTCCCGGGACAGGGAGCCACTGAAGCTTTCTTT. This gives the protein CASSSVPGQGATEAFF.

V gene TRBV11-2 combines with J gene TRBJ2-5; the match to TRBD2 covers 8 bases. Germline loops: CDR1 SGHAT, CDR2 FQNNGV. V dropped 3 bases and J dropped 1; count of bases not matched to a gene: 7. This CDR3 is built from 16 residues. In nucleotides, the CDR3 is TGTGCCAGCAGCTTCACTAGCGGTGGGATCCAAGAGACCCAGTACTTC. Translating it yields CASSFTSGGIQETQYF. Complete variable domain (other parts from reference TRBV11-2 and TRBJ2-5): EAGVAQSPRYKIIEKRQSVAFWCNPISGHATLYWYQQILGQGPKLLIQFQNNGVVDDSQLPKDRFSAERLKGVDSTLKIQPAKLEDSAVYLCASSFTSGGIQETQYFGPGTRLLVL.

The chain is built from TRBV19 and TRBJ2-1, with TRBD2 as a possible D gene (6 bases). The germline V gene has CDR1 LNHDA and CDR2 SQIVND (reference sequence). The CDR3 loop spans 14 amino acids. V was trimmed by 6 bases and J by 8 bases, leaving 17 bases between them. CDR3 bases: TGTGCCAGTAGCCAGGAGGGAATTGGTTATGAGCAGTTCTTC. It is translated as CASSQEGIGYEQFF. The entire variable domain, with the rest obtained from reference TRBV19 and TRBJ2-1, is as follows: DGGITQSPKYLFRKEGQNVTLSCEQNLNHDAMYWYRQDPGQGLRLIYYSQIVNDFQKGDIAEGYSVSREKKESFPLTVTSAQKNPTAFYLCASSQEGIGYEQFFGPGTRLTVL.

The chain's CDR3 is CASSALPGATSYEQYF. In DNA form, the CDR3 reads TGTGCCAGCAGCGCCCTTCCGGGAGCCACCTCCTACGAGCAGTACTTC. The chain combines TRBV11-2 with TRBJ2-7; D is perhaps TRBD2 (6 bases). V was pared by 5 bases and J by 0 bases, with 17 bases between. Germline CDR1 and CDR2: SGHAT and FQNNGV. This CDR3 contains 16 residues.

The chain is built from TRBV2 and TRBJ2-1; tentatively, D is TRBD2 (6 bases). The CDR3 has 16 amino acids. CDR1 is SNHLY and CDR2 is FYNNEI in the germline V gene. Trimming took off 3 bases at V and 3 bases at J, with 15 bases between the two ends. The CDR3 region has the DNA TGTGCCAGCAGTGAGCGGGACTTTGGGGACTACAATGAGCAGTTCTTC. This encodes CASSERDFGDYNEQFF. Looking up the rest from reference TRBV2 and TRBJ2-1 gives the full variable domain: EPEVTQTPSHQVTQMGQEVILRCVPISNHLYFYWYRQILGQKVEFLVSFYNNEISEKSEIFDDQFSVERPDGSNFTLKIRSTKLEDSAMYFCASSERDFGDYNEQFFGPGTRLTVL.